This T cell receptor (beta chain) was identified during a study of identical twins. In regard to this clonotype: The antigen is not known.

V was pared by 3 bases and J by 0 bases, with 9 bases between. Germline V lookup: CDR1 ENHRY, CDR2 SYGVKD. CDR3 size: 14 residues. Template switching (which added a universal primer site) was used, and cDNA carried unique molecular identifiers. One entry per CDR3 protein, called by TCRdb with MiXCR from the 5' RACE reads. The data show around 1.7 million distinct CDR3 sequences, less than 40% seen once. Study-level results: Some out-of-frame alpha sequences were shared by twins, and these showed excess low generation probability. Clonotypes of the beta chain that were abundant in cord blood carried fewer insertions (memory repertoires showed none). There is a chance that invariant MAIT and iNKT cells partially muddied zero-insertion analyses.

Sample: cord blood. The chain links TRBV10-3 to TRBJ2-7; D is undetermined. The receptor was isolated from a newborn girl in good health. CDR3 coding DNA: TGTGCCATCAGTGACGCCGCAAGCTCCTACGAGCAGTACTTC. Amino acid sequence: CAISDAASSYEQYF.